The 19 T cell receptor beta chains in this list originate from one sample, sequenced in a study of immune evolution from preneoplasia to lung adenocarcinoma. Clones were read by immunoSEQ multiplex PCR, and TCRdb kept only the in-frame ones, dropping some. The sample records roughly 5,700 clones, around four fifths being singletons. The sequenced material came from FFPE minimally invasive lung adenocarcinoma tissue. These receptors all stem from a person aged 60-80 years with lung adenocarcinoma.

V and J are TRBV7-2 and TRBJ2-1; D is unclear. Trimming stripped 1 base from V and 3 bases from J, with 22 bases between. The germline V gene has CDR1 SGHTA and CDR2 FQGNSA. The CDR3 has 19 amino acids. The CDR3 is CASSLVGQALTSRYNEQFF. The DNA for the CDR3 is TGTGCCAGCAGCTTAGTTGGCCAGGCCTTAACCTCTCGCTACAATGAGCAGTTCTTC.

The chain links TRBV2 to TRBJ1-4; tentatively, D is TRBD1 (5 bases). The germline V gene encodes CDR1 SNHLY and CDR2 FYNNEI. The CDR3 sequence is 12 residues long. V lost 8 bases, J lost 11 bases, and 15 bases lay in between. The CDR3 loop is CASALSREKLFF. The DNA of the CDR3 is TGTGCCAGCGCGCTGTCCAGGGAGAAACTGTTTTTT.

This chain joins TRBV5-4 and TRBJ2-7; a weak D match, TRBD2 (6 bases). This CDR3 spans 13 amino acids. Looked up from germline, CDR1 is SGHNT and CDR2 is YYREEE (reference sequence). V lost 4 bases and J 1 base, leaving 9 bases between the germline ends. Written as DNA, the CDR3 is TGTGCCAGCAGCCGCCGGGGGTCCTACGAGCAGTACTTC. This gives the protein CASSRRGSYEQYF.

A single count supports this clone. A read error may account for a junction end that differs from germline. The rearrangement joins TRBV5-4 to TRBJ2-5, with D hard to call. The CDR3 covers 12 residues. Germline assignment: CDR1 SGHNT and CDR2 YYREEE (reference sequence). The CDR3 region has the DNA TGTGCCAGCAGCTTTGATCAAGGGACCCAGTACTTC. This sequence encodes CASSFDQGTQYF.

This clone was counted between two and nine times. The chain carries TRBV2 and TRBJ1-3; D is ambiguous. Trimming pared 3 bases from V and 15 bases from J, leaving 12 bases between. Germline assignment: CDR1 SNHLY and CDR2 FYNNEI. The CDR3 totals 11 residues. For the CDR3, the DNA is TGTGCCAGCAGTGACTCTACCGCAGGATATTTT. This sequence encodes CASSDSTAGYF.

V and J are TRBV27 and TRBJ1-2; a possible D gene is TRBD1 (6 bases). The CDR3 sequence is 15 residues long. Germline CDR1 and CDR2: MNHEY and SMNVEV (reference sequence). V dropped 5 bases and J dropped 6 bases, with 19 bases sitting between them. The CDR3 spells CASSQTGLGPHGYTF. The CDR3 bases are TGTGCCAGCAGTCAGACAGGCCTGGGCCCACATGGCTACACCTTC.

The V gene is TRBV5-1, the J gene TRBJ2-2; 9 nucleotides match TRBD2. This CDR3 spans 14 amino acids. CDR1 is SGHRS, CDR2 YFSETQ, per germline. J was trimmed by 4 bases and V by 6 bases; bases with no gene match: 4. CDR3 loop: CASTSGVVTGELFF. As DNA, the CDR3 is TGCGCCAGCACTAGCGGGGTGGTCACCGGGGAGCTGTTTTTT.

As concerns this clone: At one end, the junction sequence differs from germline, possibly due to a read error. This chain links TRBV5-6 with TRBJ2-2, with D perhaps TRBD1 (6 bases). This CDR3 is built from 16 residues. CDR1 is SGHDT, CDR2 YYEEEE, per germline. CDR3 protein: CASTYRVGRVTGELFF. The DNA for the CDR3 is TGTGCCAGCACCTACAGGGTTGGTCGAGTTACCGGGGAACTGTTTTTT.

This rearrangement joins TRBV2 to TRBJ2-4, with TRBD1 matching 7 bases. This CDR3 region has 16 residues. J lost 7 bases, V lost 7 bases, and 16 bases had no gene match. The germline V gene encodes CDR1 SNHLY and CDR2 FYNNEI. The CDR3 DNA is TGTGCCAGCACCGAAGTAACAGGGGTGGGGTACAACATTCAGTACTTC. Protein: CASTEVTGVGYNIQYF.

This clone was counted a few times. In the same sample, other DNA sequences code for this CDR3. This chain links TRBV16 with TRBJ1-5; D gene unclear. This CDR3 is built from 15 residues. The germline V gene has CDR1 KGHSY and CDR2 FQNENV. V lost 4 bases and J lost 0, with 10 bases in between. CDR3 loop: CASSPLGYSNQPQHF. Here the CDR3 DNA reads TGTGCCAGCAGCCCCCTCGGATATAGCAATCAGCCCCAGCATTTT.

This clone was seen a single time. This chain joins TRBV9 and TRBJ1-2; 8 bases agree with TRBD1. The CDR3 is made up of 16 amino acids. CDR1 and CDR2 from the germline V gene are SGDLS and YYNGEE. The ends lost 0 bases at V and 2 bases at J; junction bases unmatched: 6. The CDR3 DNA reads as TGTGCCAGCAGCGTAGCCGGGGACAGGAGAAACTATGGCTACACCTTC. This encodes CASSVAGDRRNYGYTF.

This clone was picked up a small number of times. This chain uses TRBV6-5 with TRBJ2-2; tentative D call: TRBD2 (5 bases). Germline CDR1 and CDR2: MNHEY and SVGAGI. Trimming pared 6 bases from V and 6 bases from J, leaving 14 bases between. This CDR3 is 14 amino acids long. The CDR3 bases are TGTGCCAGCAGCCTGGACTCCCTGCCCGGGGAGCTGTTTTTT. This sequence encodes CASSLDSLPGELFF.

The gene calls are TRBV2 and TRBJ1-3; no firm D call. This CDR3 has 14 amino acids. Germline values: CDR1 SNHLY, CDR2 FYNNEI. V was trimmed by 4 bases and J by 0 bases, leaving 7 bases between them. CDR3 sequence: CASSVRRSGNTIYF. DNA for the CDR3: TGTGCCAGCAGTGTTAGGCGCTCTGGAAACACCATATATTTT.

This chain links TRBV27 with TRBJ2-2; TRBD2 matches 7 bases. Germline CDR1 and CDR2: MNHEY and SMNVEV (reference sequence). The J segment lost 3 bases and the V segment lost 5 bases, leaving 18 bases of the junction unmatched. This CDR3 is built from 19 residues. As DNA, the CDR3 is TGTGCCAGCAGTCTCCAATTCTCCGGACTAGTTCGGTACACCGGGGAGCTGTTTTTT. Encoded protein: CASSLQFSGLVRYTGELFF.

This rearrangement joins TRBV7-9 to TRBJ2-5, with TRBD1 identical over 9 bases. V shed 6 bases, J shed 5 bases, and the junction held 1 base outside the gene matches. Germline V gene lookup returns CDR1 SEHNR and CDR2 FQNEAQ (reference sequence). This CDR3 region has 12 residues. As DNA, the CDR3 is TGTGCCAGCAGTGACAGGGGGGAGACCCAGTACTTC. It encodes CASSDRGETQYF.

This rearrangement joins TRBV7-2 to TRBJ2-2, with D perhaps assigned TRBD1 or TRBD2 (5 bases each). Per germline, CDR1 SGHTA and CDR2 FQGNSA. This CDR3 has 12 amino acids. V was shortened by 3 bases and J by 7 bases, with 6 bases between the two germline ends. The DNA for the CDR3 is TGTGCCAGCAGCTTTGGGGGCGGGGAGCTGTTTTTT. As protein: CASSFGGGELFF.

Turning to this clone: One junction end does not reproduce the germline sequence, and a read error may be involved. The chain uses TRBV25-1 and TRBJ1-2; possibly TRBD1 for D (5 bases). Germline V gene data show CDR1 as MGHDK and CDR2 as SYGVNS. The CDR3 is made up of 15 amino acids. CDR3 residues: CANSQDPGTYYGYTF. The CDR3 bases are TGTGCCAACAGTCAGGATCCCGGGACTTACTATGGCTACACCTTC.

The rearrangement links TRBV30 to TRBJ2-7, with D possibly TRBD2 on 5 matching bases. CDR1 is GTSNPN and CDR2 is SVGIG in the germline V gene (reference sequence). Trimming stripped 2 bases from V and 3 bases from J, with 8 bases between. This CDR3 is built from 12 residues. This CDR3 is CAWSWGDYEQYF. The CDR3 nucleotides are TGTGCCTGGAGTTGGGGAGACTACGAGCAGTACTTC.

Concerning this clone itself: This sample also contains other DNA sequences that code for the same CDR3. V is TRBV28 and J is TRBJ1-5; 8 bases fit TRBD1. The germline V gene encodes CDR1 MDHEN and CDR2 SYDVKM. V trimming: 5 bases; J trimming: 4 bases; junction bases outside the gene matches: 1. CDR3 size: 13 residues. The CDR3 region has the DNA TGTGCCAGCAGTGACAGGGGTAATCAGCCCCAGCATTTT. This encodes CASSDRGNQPQHF. The complete variable domain, with remaining parts taken from reference TRBV28 and TRBJ1-5, reads DVKVTQSSRYLVKRTGEKVFLECVQDMDHENMFWYRQDPGLGLRLIYFSYDVKMKEKGDIPEGYSVSREKKERFSLILESASTNQTSMYLCASSDRGNQPQHFGDGTRLSIL.